This is a list of T cell receptor beta chains from one sample in a study of shared clonotypes between healthy human individuals. Assay used: immunoSEQ multiplex PCR; TCRdb lists only in-frame clones, some missing. The top ten clones hold 1.8% of a sample with roughly 680,000 clones, approximately 77% of them seen once. Sequencing used memory CD4+ T cells sorted from blood. Receptors originate from a woman aged 25-40 years in good health. Both conserved end residues are part of each CDR3. The D gene is left open where the match is weak. Clone size appears in some rows only: once, few, many, or a class for an expanded clone.

TRBV7-6	.	TRBJ2-3	.	CASSLAGTSRTQYF	TGTGCCAGCAGCTTAGCGGGGACTTCTCGCACGCAGTATTTT
TRBV28	.	TRBJ1-4	TRBD1	CASRRQGGGANEKLFF	TGTGCCAGCAGAAGACAGGGTGGGGGGGCTAATGAAAAACTGTTTTTT
TRBV5-4	.	TRBJ1-1	TRBD1	CASSLQGAILLNTEAFF	TGTGCCAGCAGCTTACAGGGGGCGATACTATTGAACACTGAAGCTTTCTTT
TRBV29-1	.	TRBJ2-3	.	CSVAAGTSTDTQYF	TGCAGCGTTGCGGCCGGGACTAGCACAGATACGCAGTATTTT
TRBV2	.	TRBJ2-1	.	CAQGSYNEQFF	TGTGCCCAGGGGTCCTACAATGAGCAGTTCTTC
TRBV5-1	many	TRBJ2-1	TRBD2	CASSLAREGLGNEQFF	TGCGCCAGCAGCTTGGCGCGGGAGGGATTAGGCAATGAGCAGTTCTTC
TRBV2	.	TRBJ2-1	TRBD2	CASRTPGLAGKNEQFF	TGTGCCAGCAGGACCCCGGGACTAGCGGGTAAAAACGAGCAGTTCTTC
TRBV2	.	TRBJ2-4	.	CASRRRSGDIQYF	TGTGCCAGCAGACGCAGGAGTGGGGACATTCAGTACTTC
TRBV5-6	.	TRBJ1-1	TRBD1	CASSLYRGMNTEAFF	TGTGCCAGCAGCCTGTACAGGGGTATGAACACTGAAGCTTTCTTT
TRBV27	.	TRBJ2-7	.	CASTLPCPPGPKIYEQYF	TGTGCCAGCACTCTACCATGCCCCCCGGGACCGAAGATCTACGAGCAGTACTTC
TRBV19	.	TRBJ2-6	.	CASSSHMGTYDSGANVLTF	TGTGCCAGTAGTTCACACATGGGGACCTATGATTCTGGGGCCAACGTCCTGACTTTC
TRBV11-2	.	TRBJ1-5	.	CASSLDSGAYQPQHF	TGTGCCAGCAGCTTGGATTCGGGGGCTTATCAGCCCCAGCATTTT
TRBV30	.	TRBJ2-7	.	CACQLQLYEQYF	TGTGCCTGCCAATTACAGCTTTACGAGCAGTACTTC
TRBV11-2	.	TRBJ2-7	.	CASSPRAVGTYEQYF	TGTGCCAGCAGCCCCCGGGCGGTCGGGACTTACGAGCAGTACTTC
TRBV5-1	.	TRBJ2-1	.	CASSILLAGEQFF	TGCGCCAGCAGCATACTACTAGCCGGTGAGCAGTTCTTC
TRBV25-1	.	TRBJ1-2	.	CASSEQGYGYTF	TGTGCCAGCAGTGAGCAGGGGTATGGCTACACCTTC
TRBV2	.	TRBJ2-7	.	CATTSLRATGEQYF	TGTGCCACCACCTCCCTGCGGGCGACGGGGGAGCAGTACTTC
TRBV28	.	TRBJ2-7	.	CASSFQKPLDQSEQYF	TGTGCCAGCAGTTTCCAGAAGCCGCTAGATCAGTCCGAGCAGTACTTC
TRBV19	.	TRBJ1-2	.	CASSPQGTYGYTF	TGTGCCAGTAGTCCCCAGGGTACCTATGGCTACACCTTC
TRBV7-9	.	TRBJ1-1	.	CASSLALGKGRGTEAFF	TGTGCCAGCAGCTTAGCGCTGGGAAAGGGTAGAGGCACTGAAGCTTTCTTT
TRBV19	.	TRBJ1-5	.	CASSIDGGEHSGNQPQHF	TGTGCCAGTAGTATAGATGGAGGGGAGCACTCGGGCAATCAGCCCCAGCATTTT
TRBV7-2	.	TRBJ1-1	.	CASSRQADTEAFF	TGTGCCAGCAGCCGTCAGGCGGACACTGAAGCTTTCTTT
TRBV5-1	.	TRBJ2-1	TRBD2	CASSFSGRELEQFF	TGCGCCAGCAGCTTTAGCGGGAGGGAGCTTGAGCAGTTCTTC
TRBV19	.	TRBJ2-1	TRBD2	CASSTFGTSGRYDNEQFF	TGTGCCAGTAGTACCTTCGGGACTAGCGGACGCTATGACAATGAGCAGTTCTTC
TRBV2	.	TRBJ2-6	TRBD2	CATVGGYSGANVLTF	TGTGCCACCGTGGGGGGGTACTCTGGGGCCAACGTCCTGACTTTC
TRBV5-1	.	TRBJ2-5	TRBD2	CASSLGLAQETQYF	TGCGCCAGCAGCTTGGGACTAGCTCAAGAGACCCAGTACTTC
TRBV2	.	TRBJ2-1	.	CASKWGSSYNEQFF	TGTGCCAGCAAGTGGGGCAGCTCCTACAATGAGCAGTTCTTC
TRBV16	.	TRBJ2-7	TRBD2	CASSQSPGEASGRAGEQYF	TGTGCCAGCAGCCAATCACCAGGCGAAGCTAGCGGGAGGGCAGGGGAGCAGTACTTC
TRBV27	.	TRBJ2-7	TRBD1	CASRRGQGSSYEQYF	TGTGCCAGCAGGAGGGGACAGGGAAGCTCCTACGAGCAGTACTTC